This T cell receptor (beta chain) was recovered during a study of graft-versus-host responses after intestinal transplantation. Trimming took 5 bases from V and 1 from J, leaving 15 bases between them. CDR3 length: 16 residues. CDR1 is LNHDA, CDR2 SQIVND, per germline (reference sequence). The table came from immunoSEQ multiplex PCR; TCRdb's copy has only in-frame clones and leaves some out. The data hold approximately 20,000 clones, with 85% to 90% observed a single time. The starting material was PBMCs, obtained about 62 days after intestinal transplantation. The TCR was taken from a human patient who received an intestinal transplant, so some T cells may come from the graft donor. This sequence joins TRBV19 and TRBJ1-5; D may be TRBD1 (6 bases). The CDR3 coding sequence is TGTGCCAGTAGTCCCCCCGGGGACATGAGCAATCAGCCCCAGCATTTT. This encodes CASSPPGDMSNQPQHF. The whole variable domain, filled in from reference TRBV19 and TRBJ1-5, reads DGGITQSPKYLFRKEGQNVTLSCEQNLNHDAMYWYRQDPGQGLRLIYYSQIVNDFQKGDIAEGYSVSREKKESFPLTVTSAQKNPTAFYLCASSPPGDMSNQPQHFGDGTRLSIL.